This T cell receptor (beta chain) came from a study of blood T cell repertoires in COVID-19. Background on the study: COVID-19 samples collected from the United States, Italy and Spain covered acute and convalescent phases.

Clones were read by immunoSEQ multiplex PCR, and TCRdb kept only the in-frame ones, dropping some. The table shows around 50,000 clones, with 80% to 90% occurring only once. The table lists this clone with a few counts. This CDR3 is built from 15 residues. V dropped 5 bases and J dropped 0 bases, with 13 bases sitting between them. From germline, CDR1 is SGHRS and CDR2 YFSETQ. This TCR was sampled from a human donor in a cohort sampled during active COVID-19. J is TRBJ2-3 and V is TRBV5-1, with D uncertain. The sequenced sample was peripheral blood. As DNA, the CDR3 is TGCGCCAGCAGTTCCACACCGTCTAGCACAGATACGCAGTATTTT. Protein product: CASSSTPSSTDTQYF.